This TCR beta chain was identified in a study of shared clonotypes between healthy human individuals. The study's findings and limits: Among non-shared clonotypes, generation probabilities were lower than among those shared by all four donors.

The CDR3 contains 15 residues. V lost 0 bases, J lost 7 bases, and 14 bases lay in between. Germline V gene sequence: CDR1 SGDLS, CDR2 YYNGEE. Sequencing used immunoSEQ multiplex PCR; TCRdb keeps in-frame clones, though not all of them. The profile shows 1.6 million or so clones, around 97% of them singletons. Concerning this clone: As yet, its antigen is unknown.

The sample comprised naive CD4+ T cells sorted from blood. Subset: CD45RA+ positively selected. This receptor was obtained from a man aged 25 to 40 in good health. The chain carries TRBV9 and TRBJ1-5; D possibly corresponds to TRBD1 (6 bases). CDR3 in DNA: TGTGCCAGCAGCGTAGGTATGGGGGCAGGGCAGCCCCAGCATTTT. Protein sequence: CASSVGMGAGQPQHF.